These 21 T cell receptor beta chains were all obtained from the same sample, sequenced in a study of patients and donors after allogeneic stem cell transplantation (dated by TCRdb to between 2020 and 2021). Library construction relied on RT-PCR. For sequencing, a NextSeq 550 was employed. The public reads were reanalyzed by TCRdb: fastp trimming at Q25, MiXCR alignment, in-frame beta chains only. Each CDR3 protein gets just one entry, which takes the most common genes and DNA from the rows behind it. The table for this sample lists some 880,000 distinct CDR3 sequences; more than 15% of them were counted only once. In total, the top ten clones hold about 6% of the sample. Sequenced material: blood, either unsorted or a sorted T cell fraction (not recorded which). The receptors shown here come from a human donor who was either an allogeneic HSCT recipient or a stem cell or donor lymphocyte infusion donor (not recorded which). It is not recorded whose cells these are; they may come from a transplant donor.

This clonotype was seen a few times. This chain uses TRBV2 with TRBJ1-2; TRBD1 agrees at 7 bases. From germline, CDR1 is SNHLY and CDR2 FYNNEI. J was trimmed by 3 bases and V by 3 bases; bases with no gene match: 19. The CDR3 is 19 amino acids. The CDR3 nucleotides are TGTGCCAGCAGTGAGGAACAGGGGCCGTCAGGAAACGGGGACTATGGCTACACCTTC. Amino acids: CASSEEQGPSGNGDYGYTF.

The V and J genes are TRBV12-3 or TRBV12-4 and TRBJ1-4, with D unresolved. The CDR3 sequence is 14 residues long. The ends were cut back, 4 bases at V and 5 bases at J, with 11 bases in the middle. DNA of the CDR3: TGTGCCAGCAGTTCTCCCGGCAGGAATGAAAAACTGTTTTTT. It translates to CASSSPGRNEKLFF.

The V gene is TRBV7-3, the J gene TRBJ2-2; 8 nucleotides line up with TRBD1. The germline V gene encodes CDR1 SGHTA and CDR2 FQGTGA. Trimming took 5 bases from V and 4 from J; bases not matched to a gene: 9. There are 16 residues in the CDR3. CDR3 nucleotides: TGTGCCAGCAGCCCAAATCAGGGGGCTGGCACCGGGGAGCTGTTTTTT. As protein: CASSPNQGAGTGELFF.

The chain has TRBV12-3 or TRBV12-4 and TRBJ1-6; 8 nucleotides match TRBD1. V was clipped by 7 bases and J by 10 bases; unmatched bases: 12. The CDR3 length is 15 residues. This CDR3 reads CASTMGQGAVSPLHF. The CDR3 nucleotides are TGTGCCAGCACCATGGGGCAGGGGGCGGTGTCACCCCTCCACTTT.

The V and J genes are TRBV20-1 and TRBJ2-5; 11 bases map to TRBD2. The germline CDR1 and CDR2 sequences are DFQATT and SNEGSKA (reference sequence). V gave up 3 bases and J gave up 4 bases; unmatched junction bases: 10. The CDR3 is made up of 16 amino acids. The CDR3 loop reads CSARDLAGGSGETQYF. The CDR3 coding sequence is TGCAGTGCTAGGGATCTAGCGGGAGGATCAGGAGAGACCCAGTACTTC.

There are many counts of this clonotype. This rearrangement joins TRBV5-1 to TRBJ2-7; D gene ambiguous. The CDR3 contains 13 residues. Trimming shortened V by 3 bases and J by 3 bases, and 10 bases separated the two germline ends. Per germline, CDR1 SGHRS and CDR2 YFSETQ. Here the CDR3 DNA reads TGCGCCAGCAGCTCTTACGAGATCTACGAGCAGTACTTC. This gives the protein CASSSYEIYEQYF.

The rearrangement joins TRBV18 to TRBJ1-1; TRBD1 aligns across 8 bases. The CDR3 is made up of 21 amino acids. Germline V gives CDR1 KGHSH, CDR2 LQKENI. V was pared by 1 base and J by 0 bases, with 19 bases of the junction left unmatched. The CDR3 DNA is TGTGCCAGCTCACCACAGATGAGTGGACAGGGCATAACCGCCGTGAACACTGAAGCTTTCTTT. This sequence encodes CASSPQMSGQGITAVNTEAFF.

V usage is TRBV4-1 and J usage is TRBJ1-1; perhaps TRBD1 as D (6 bases). Germline V gene lookup returns CDR1 MGHRA and CDR2 YSYEKL. Trimming removed 0 bases at V and 5 bases at J, with 16 bases between. The CDR3 has 16 residues. The CDR3 DNA is TGCGCCAGCAGCCAAGATATAAACAGGGCGAAGACTGAAGCTTTCTTT. Its translation is CASSQDINRAKTEAFF.

At least ten counts were recorded for this clonotype. The V gene is TRBV21-1, the J gene TRBJ2-3; TRBD1, the D gene given by the table, was not confirmed from the DNA. TRBV21-1 is a listed pseudogene. The CDR3 contains 13 residues. CDR3 residues: CASPDRRPDTQYF. DNA of the CDR3: TGTGCCAGTCCTGACAGGAGACCAGATACGCAGTATTTT.

V gene TRBV5-1 combines with J gene TRBJ1-1, with 8 bases that match TRBD1. Unmatched junction bases numbered 9, after V lost 4 bases and J lost 7 bases. From germline, CDR1 is SGHRS and CDR2 YFSETQ. The CDR3 length is 14 residues. CDR3 loop: CASSGKPGGFEAFF. Here the CDR3 DNA reads TGCGCCAGCAGCGGGAAACCAGGGGGCTTTGAAGCTTTCTTT.

This clonotype was seen only a few times. This chain joins TRBV5-5 and TRBJ2-2; D gene uncertain. CDR3 length: 12 amino acids. Trimming shortened V by 2 bases and J by 6 bases, and 5 bases separated the two germline ends. CDR1 SGHKS and CDR2 YYEKEE come from the germline V gene (reference sequence). CDR3 sequence reads: CASSFIAGELFF. CDR3 DNA: TGTGCCAGCAGCTTTATTGCCGGGGAGCTGTTTTTT.

J is TRBJ2-5 and V is TRBV20-1; 12 bases map to TRBD1. The V segment lost 3 bases and the J segment 3 bases; nucleotides outside the gene matches: 8. CDR1 DFQATT and CDR2 SNEGSKA come from the germline V gene (reference sequence). This CDR3 has 16 amino acids. The CDR3 loop is CSASHRDRGREETQYF. Written as DNA, the CDR3 is TGCAGTGCTAGCCACCGGGACAGGGGGCGTGAAGAGACCCAGTACTTC.

There are a few counts of this clonotype. This chain connects TRBV6-2 or TRBV6-3 to TRBJ2-5; possibly TRBD1 or TRBD2 for D (5 bases each). The germline V gene encodes CDR1 MNHEY and CDR2 SVGEGT. The V gene lost 2 bases and the J gene lost 5 bases, with 12 bases spanning the gap. The CDR3 covers 14 residues. In nucleotides, the CDR3 is TGTGCCAGCAGTTACGCCGGGACGTCGGAGACCCAGTACTTC. Translating gives CASSYAGTSETQYF.

V gene TRBV7-3 combines with J gene TRBJ2-3; 11 nucleotides align to TRBD2. V shed 5 bases, J shed 4 bases, and the junction held 8 bases outside the gene matches. Germline CDR1 and CDR2: SGHTA and FQGTGA. The CDR3 totals 16 residues. CDR3 in amino acids: CASSPLAGGGADTQYF. The CDR3 nucleotides read TGTGCCAGCAGCCCGCTAGCGGGAGGAGGAGCAGATACGCAGTATTTT.

Many counts were recorded for this clonotype. The rearrangement uses TRBV5-1 and TRBJ2-1; TRBD1 aligns across 8 bases. Germline lookup yields CDR1 SGHRS and CDR2 YFSETQ. CDR3 length equals 16 residues. The junction had 20 bases not matched to a gene; V was cut back by 9 bases and J by 9 bases. CDR3 DNA: TGCGCCACCCAGCAACAGACAGGGGCGCCCAAGCTTGAGCAGTTCTTC. Its translation is CATQQQTGAPKLEQFF.

This clonotype has only a few counts. For the CDR3, the DNA is TGCGCCAGCAGCTTGACTTCTAGCGGGAGTTACGGCCTCTCCTACAATGAGCAGTTCTTC. It encodes CASSLTSSGSYGLSYNEQFF. The rearrangement joins TRBV5-1 to TRBJ2-1; 10 bases map to TRBD2. Germline V gene lookup returns CDR1 SGHRS and CDR2 YFSETQ. After removal of 1 base from V and 0 bases from J, the junction contained 13 bases not matched to a gene. The CDR3 runs 20 residues.

There are many counts of this clonotype. The V and J genes are TRBV6-5 and TRBJ2-6, with D unclear. Germline loops: CDR1 MNHEY, CDR2 SVGAGI. The CDR3 is 12 residues long. V was pared by 6 bases and J by 3 bases, with 3 bases between. CDR3 in DNA: TGTGCCAGCAGGGGTGGGGCCAACGTCCTGACTTTC. Translated: CASRGGANVLTF.

This clonotype was found many times. This chain connects TRBV29-1 to TRBJ1-1; 8 bases align to TRBD1. The CDR3 is 15 residues long. Germline loops: CDR1 SQVTM, CDR2 ANQGSEA. V shed 6 bases and J 1 base; nucleotides not matched to a gene: 10. CDR3 loop: CSVRKSGTGNTEAFF. The CDR3, as DNA: TGCAGCGTCCGAAAGTCTGGGACAGGGAACACTGAAGCTTTCTTT.

The J gene is TRBJ2-5, the V gene TRBV20-1, with D uncertain. The germline V gene has CDR1 DFQATT and CDR2 SNEGSKA (reference sequence). The CDR3 has 15 amino acids. Trimming pared 1 base from V and 5 bases from J, leaving 17 bases between. The CDR3 region is CSARANGEARETQYF. The CDR3 DNA sequence: TGCAGTGCTAGAGCGAATGGAGAGGCAAGGGAGACCCAGTACTTC.

This chain uses TRBV10-3 with TRBJ2-3, with TRBD2 matching over 15 bases. Germline lookup yields CDR1 ENHRY and CDR2 SYGVKD. The CDR3 runs 17 residues. Unmatched junction bases numbered 4, after V lost 3 bases and J lost 3 bases. This chain's CDR3 is CAISEIGTSGRTDTQYF. The CDR3 DNA sequence: TGTGCCATCAGTGAAATAGGGACTAGCGGGAGGACAGATACGCAGTATTTT.

This clonotype was detected only a few times. CDR3 bases: TGTGCCAGCAGTACCCCTAGCGGGAGCGCAGATACGCAGTATTTT. Amino acid sequence: CASSTPSGSADTQYF. J is TRBJ2-3 and V is TRBV6-1; 10 bases are a match to TRBD2. Trimming removed 5 bases from V and 4 bases from J; junction bases left unmatched: 6. The length of the CDR3 is 15 residues. The germline V gene has CDR1 MNHNS and CDR2 SASEGT.